This entry concerns a single T cell receptor beta chain. The CDR3 is made up of 16 amino acids. V lost 6 bases and J lost 5, with 22 bases in between. The germline V gene has CDR1 MNHGY and CDR2 SVAAGI. This entry comes from a study of T cell clones after liver transplantation. Data came from immunoSEQ multiplex PCR; TCRdb stores just in-frame clones and leaves some out. The sample carries about 74,000 clones, roughly 80% recorded once. This chain links TRBV6-9 with TRBJ1-1, with a possible D match to TRBD1 (6 bases). This specimen was CD4+ T cells from blood, taken before liver transplant. This sequence originates from a human donor who received a liver transplant. CDR3 residues: CASSYRGYQSWTEAFF. The CDR3, as DNA: TGTGCCAGCAGCTATAGGGGGTACCAAAGTTGGACTGAAGCTTTCTTT.